This TCR beta chain stems from a study of cytomegalovirus exposure and HLA in healthy donors. Generated by immunoSEQ multiplex PCR, the TCRdb table keeps only in-frame clones and is missing some. This table holds 150,000 to 200,000 clones, more than 70% found once. CDR1 is SGHRS, CDR2 YFSETQ, per germline. The V segment lost 0 bases and the J segment 2 bases; nucleotides outside the gene matches: 9. The CDR3 spans 17 residues. Material for sequencing was PBMCs. The clonotype was recovered from a woman younger than 35 in good health and CMV-seronegative. The chain uses TRBV5-1 and TRBJ2-7; 9 positions agree with TRBD1. CDR3 DNA: TGCGCCAGCAGCTTGGAAAAAACAGGGGGCTTCACCTACGAGCAGTACTTC. Its protein is CASSLEKTGGFTYEQYF. The full variable domain, in which reference TRBV5-1 and TRBJ2-7 provide the parts outside the CDR3, is KAGVTQTPRYLIKTRGQQVTLSCSPISGHRSVSWYQQTPGQGLQFLFEYFSETQRNKGNFPGRFSGRQFSNSRSEMNVSTLELGDSALYLCASSLEKTGGFTYEQYFGPGTRLTVT.